This T cell receptor beta chain was sequenced for a study of cytomegalovirus exposure and HLA in healthy donors. Study overall: Unique TCRs from HLA-typed donors, approximately 80 million of them, were held in an early data release. Broader study findings: Productive rates of about 90% or about 30% were seen for most TCR beta V segments in an earlier analysis. Later, TCR association rates were found to vary by HLA locus, highest for DRB1 and lowest for HLA-C.

PCR was performed using 60 Vbeta and 13 Jbeta primers. Some clones are missing from TCRdb's copy, which holds only in-frame ones; the method was immunoSEQ multiplex PCR. The table includes about 130,000 clones, about four fifths detected once. About this clone: The antigen remains unidentified.

The CDR3 runs to 17 residues. Germline CDR1 and CDR2: MDHEN and SYDVKM. The V gene lost 7 bases and the J gene lost 4 bases, with 23 bases spanning the gap. The sample taken for sequencing was PBMCs. The TCR comes from a man aged 30 to 45 in good health. V usage is TRBV28 and J usage is TRBJ1-5; possible D gene TRBD1, 5 bases. The CDR3 sequence is CASTPLGRVVVNQPQHF. CDR3 DNA: TGTGCCAGCACCCCTCTGGGCAGGGTCGTTGTGAATCAGCCCCAGCATTTT.